These 32 T cell receptor beta chains were all obtained from the same sample, sequenced in a study of cytomegalovirus exposure and HLA in healthy donors. The protocol was immunoSEQ multiplex PCR, while the TCRdb copy is restricted to in-frame clones and leaves out a portion. The data hold about 67,000 clones, with around 94% observed a single time. The sequenced sample consisted of PBMCs. These receptors all come from a woman between 18 and 30 years old in good health and CMV-seronegative.

The chain joins TRBV5-4 to TRBJ1-3, with 7 bases that match TRBD1. Germline-derived CDR1 and CDR2 are SGHNT and YYREEE (reference sequence). V shed 4 bases and J 0 bases; nucleotides not matched to a gene: 10. The CDR3 runs to 17 residues. This CDR3 reads CASSVKTGPLSGNTIYF. For the CDR3, the DNA is TGTGCCAGCAGCGTAAAGACAGGGCCGCTCTCTGGAAACACCATATATTTT. The entire variable domain, with the rest obtained from reference TRBV5-4 and TRBJ1-3, is as follows: ETGVTQSPTHLIKTRGQQVTLRCSSQSGHNTVSWYQQALGQGPQFIFQYYREEENGRGNFPPRFSGLQFPNYSSELNVNALELDDSALYLCASSVKTGPLSGNTIYFGEGSWLTVV.

The chain links TRBV7-6 to TRBJ2-3; a weak D match, TRBD1 (5 bases). The CDR3 consists of 14 residues. The V gene lost 5 bases and the J gene lost 0 bases, with 9 bases spanning the gap. Germline CDR1 and CDR2: SGHVS and FNYEAQ. The CDR3 loop is CASSPQGSTDTQYF. The CDR3 nucleotides are TGTGCCAGCAGCCCTCAGGGCAGCACAGATACGCAGTATTTT.

The J gene is TRBJ2-2, the V gene TRBV6-4; D possibly corresponds to TRBD2 (6 bases). The CDR3 sequence is 15 residues long. The germline gives CDR1 MRHNA, CDR2 SNTAGT. Trimming shortened V by 4 bases and J by 5 bases, and 14 bases separated the two germline ends. The CDR3 coding sequence is TGTGCCAGCAGTGTGGGCAGGGAGGAGACCGGGGAGCTGTTTTTT. Its translation is CASSVGREETGELFF.

The chain joins TRBV4-1 to TRBJ2-1; 9 nucleotides agree with TRBD2. The ends lost 5 bases at V and 2 bases at J; junction bases unmatched: 4. The CDR3 spans 15 residues. Germline V gene data show CDR1 as MGHRA and CDR2 as YSYEKL. The chain's CDR3 is CASSSTSGAYNEQFF. CDR3 in DNA: TGCGCCAGCAGCTCGACTAGCGGTGCCTACAATGAGCAGTTCTTC.

The chain is built from TRBV28 and TRBJ2-7; 10 bases match TRBD1. This CDR3 comprises 12 residues. CDR1 is MDHEN and CDR2 is SYDVKM in the germline V gene. Trimming took 8 bases from V and 3 from J; bases not matched to a gene: 1. In DNA form, the CDR3 reads TGTGCCAGCTGGGACAGGGGCTACGAGCAGTACTTC. Its translation is CASWDRGYEQYF. The full variable domain, with the rest looked up from reference TRBV28 and TRBJ2-7, is DVKVTQSSRYLVKRTGEKVFLECVQDMDHENMFWYRQDPGLGLRLIYFSYDVKMKEKGDIPEGYSVSREKKERFSLILESASTNQTSMYLCASWDRGYEQYFGPGTRLTVT.

This clone was seen a single time. One junction end does not reproduce the germline sequence, and a read error may be involved. The CDR3 DNA reads TGTGCCAGCAGCTCAAGCGGGGGGGTCACCGGGAAGCTGTTTTTT. Its protein product is CASSSSGGVTGKLFF. The chain recombines TRBV9 with TRBJ2-2; 10 nucleotides match TRBD2. Germline V gives CDR1 SGDLS, CDR2 YYNGEE. The CDR3 has 15 amino acids.

This chain uses TRBV10-3 with TRBJ2-3; unclear D gene. V was cut by 6 bases and J by 4 bases, with 5 bases left in between. The CDR3 covers 11 residues. Germline lookup yields CDR1 ENHRY and CDR2 SYGVKD. CDR3 coding DNA: TGTGCCATCAGCCCATCAGATACGCAGTATTTT. As protein: CAISPSDTQYF.

The chain combines TRBV5-1 with TRBJ2-6; 7 bases align to TRBD1. The CDR3 sequence is 17 residues long. The germline V gene encodes CDR1 SGHRS and CDR2 YFSETQ. The junction had 8 bases not matched to a gene; V was cut back by 5 bases and J by 0 bases. In DNA form, the CDR3 reads TGCGCCAGCAGATCGACAGGGCGCCTCTCTGGGGCCAACGTCCTGACTTTC. Translation gives CASRSTGRLSGANVLTF. The entire variable domain, with the rest obtained from reference TRBV5-1 and TRBJ2-6, is as follows: KAGVTQTPRYLIKTRGQQVTLSCSPISGHRSVSWYQQTPGQGLQFLFEYFSETQRNKGNFPGRFSGRQFSNSRSEMNVSTLELGDSALYLCASRSTGRLSGANVLTFGAGSRLTVL.

This clone was seen a single time. The CDR3 DNA is TGTGCCAGCAGCCCGGGAGTGGACTATGGCTACACCTTC. It encodes CASSPGVDYGYTF. This chain uses TRBV5-6 with TRBJ1-2; D not certain. The CDR3 length is 13 residues. CDR1 SGHDT and CDR2 YYEEEE come from the germline V gene. V dropped 4 bases and J dropped 3 bases, with 10 bases sitting between them.

The CDR3 DNA sequence: TGTGCCAGCAGCATCAATGTCGGAGAGGGGAGGGGAACCGGGGAGCTGTTTTTT. The encoded protein is CASSINVGEGRGTGELFF. V usage is TRBV11-1 and J usage is TRBJ2-2; 7 bases are shared with TRBD2. CDR3 length: 18 residues. V was clipped by 5 bases and J by 5 bases; unmatched bases: 17. Germline CDR1 reads SGHAT; CDR2 reads FQDESV (reference sequence).

This rearrangement joins TRBV7-9 to TRBJ1-1, with 7 bases matching TRBD1. The CDR3 covers 13 residues. Per germline, CDR1 SEHNR and CDR2 FQNEAQ (reference sequence). J gave up 5 bases and V 5 bases, and 5 bases lay outside the gene matches. The CDR3 spells CASSRQGRTEAFF. In nucleotides, the CDR3 is TGTGCCAGCAGCAGACAGGGAAGAACTGAAGCTTTCTTT.

This chain links TRBV7-2 with TRBJ2-3; D possibly corresponds to TRBD1 (5 bases). CDR1 and CDR2 from the germline V gene are SGHTA and FQGNSA. Between the trimmed V and J ends, which lost 5 bases and 0 bases, there was a span of 15 bases. CDR3 size: 16 residues. The CDR3 loop is CASSPYVGASTDTQYF. In DNA form, the CDR3 reads TGTGCCAGCAGCCCTTATGTAGGGGCGAGCACAGATACGCAGTATTTT.

This clone was seen only once. This chain's CDR3 is CASSGRDRGSPLHF. CDR3 nucleotide sequence: TGTGCCAGCAGTGGCCGGGACAGGGGTTCACCCCTCCACTTT. The chain combines TRBV2 with TRBJ1-6; 10 bases line up with TRBD1. The J segment lost 9 bases and the V segment lost 4 bases, leaving 3 bases of the junction unmatched. Germline values: CDR1 SNHLY, CDR2 FYNNEI. There are 14 residues in the CDR3.

This chain links TRBV5-1 with TRBJ2-5; 7 bases fit TRBD2. V dropped 2 bases and J dropped 5; count of bases not matched to a gene: 6. The CDR3 contains 14 residues. Looked up from germline, CDR1 is SGHRS and CDR2 is YFSETQ. The CDR3 DNA sequence: TGCGCCAGCAGCTTTTTCGGGGGAGGGGAGACCCAGTACTTC. Protein product: CASSFFGGGETQYF.

J is TRBJ2-3 and V is TRBV5-1; TRBD2 agrees at 8 bases. The germline gives CDR1 SGHRS, CDR2 YFSETQ. This CDR3 has 16 amino acids. After removal of 0 bases from V and 4 bases from J, the junction contained 7 bases not matched to a gene. The CDR3 spells CASSLVRGVVSDTQYF. CDR3 nucleotides: TGCGCCAGCAGCTTGGTGCGGGGGGTGGTGTCAGATACGCAGTATTTT. The full variable domain, rest sourced from reference TRBV5-1 and TRBJ2-3, is KAGVTQTPRYLIKTRGQQVTLSCSPISGHRSVSWYQQTPGQGLQFLFEYFSETQRNKGNFPGRFSGRQFSNSRSEMNVSTLELGDSALYLCASSLVRGVVSDTQYFGPGTRLTVL.

The CDR3 spells CASSSRWGGSQDEQFF. The CDR3 nucleotides read TGTGCCAGCAGCTCCCGCTGGGGGGGATCCCAGGATGAGCAGTTCTTC. The gene calls are TRBV9 and TRBJ2-1, with 7 bases that match TRBD2. The germline gives CDR1 SGDLS, CDR2 YYNGEE. V was clipped by 4 bases and J by 8 bases; unmatched bases: 15. The CDR3 has 16 amino acids.

The chain carries TRBV19 and TRBJ2-2; TRBD1 aligns across 8 bases. This CDR3 region has 17 residues. V lost 10 bases and J lost 0; bases outside the gene matches: 13. Germline V CDR1 and CDR2: LNHDA, SQIVND (reference sequence). The CDR3 reads CATPIQSTGANTGELFF. In DNA form, the CDR3 reads TGTGCCACCCCGATCCAATCGACAGGGGCGAACACCGGGGAGCTGTTTTTT.

This sequence joins TRBV6-5 and TRBJ2-2; weak D call: TRBD1 (5 bases). This CDR3 has 14 amino acids. V gave up 8 bases and J gave up 4 bases, with 14 bases separating them. From germline, CDR1 is MNHEY and CDR2 SVGAGI. Written as DNA, the CDR3 is TGTGCCAGCGGCTCAGGGATGGGCACCGGGGAGCTGTTTTTT. It encodes CASGSGMGTGELFF.

The chain joins TRBV27 to TRBJ2-7, with D perhaps matching TRBD1 (6 bases). The CDR3 runs to 13 residues. CDR1 and CDR2 (germline): MNHEY, SMNVEV (reference sequence). The ends were cut back, 5 bases at V and 4 bases at J, with 12 bases in the middle. CDR3 coding DNA: TGTGCCAGCAGTATTTTGACAGGATACGAGCAGTACTTC. Residues: CASSILTGYEQYF.

The chain employs TRBV7-9 and TRBJ2-3, with 9 bases matching TRBD2. The V segment lost 2 bases and the J segment 0 bases; nucleotides outside the gene matches: 0. This CDR3 has 15 amino acids. The germline V gene has CDR1 SEHNR and CDR2 FQNEAQ (reference sequence). The CDR3 loop reads CASSLTSGSTDTQYF. DNA of the CDR3: TGTGCCAGCAGCTTAACTAGCGGGAGCACAGATACGCAGTATTTT.

V gene TRBV7-2 combines with J gene TRBJ1-5; TRBD1 agrees at 10 bases. CDR1 and CDR2 from the germline V gene are SGHTA and FQGNSA. After removal of 3 bases from V and 2 bases from J, the junction contained 1 base not matched to a gene. The CDR3 runs to 15 residues. The CDR3, as DNA: TGTGCCAGCAGCTTGGACAGGGGGGGCAATCAGCCCCAGCATTTT. Translated: CASSLDRGGNQPQHF.

This rearrangement joins TRBV4-2 to TRBJ1-1; no reliable D call. Germline values: CDR1 LGHNA, CDR2 YNFKEQ. Trimming shortened V by 2 bases and J by 5 bases, and 9 bases separated the two germline ends. The CDR3 is made up of 13 amino acids. CDR3 sequence reads: CASSQPEGTEAFF. As DNA, the CDR3 is TGTGCCAGCAGCCAACCAGAGGGAACTGAAGCTTTCTTT.

The genes are TRBV6-1 and TRBJ2-5; 9 bases line up with TRBD2. The CDR3 is 14 amino acids. Germline CDR1 is MNHNS and CDR2 is SASEGT. V gave up 6 bases and J gave up 6 bases; unmatched junction bases: 8. DNA for the CDR3: TGTGCCAGCAGAAGCGGGGGGCCGGGGAAGACCCAGTACTTC. This gives the protein CASRSGGPGKTQYF.

The chain combines TRBV30 with TRBJ2-7; 8 bases align to TRBD1. V shed 5 bases, J shed 11 bases, and the junction held 14 bases outside the gene matches. This CDR3 comprises 13 residues. Germline CDR1 and CDR2: GTSNPN and SVGIG (reference sequence). This CDR3 is CAWQQSGQGVKYF. DNA of the CDR3: TGTGCCTGGCAACAGAGCGGACAGGGTGTGAAGTACTTC.

CDR3 region: CASSASKLAGRTGEQYF. CDR3 sequence (DNA): TGTGCCAGCAGCGCCTCAAAACTAGCGGGGCGGACGGGGGAGCAGTACTTC. The chain recombines TRBV9 with TRBJ2-7, with TRBD2 identical over 10 bases. There are 17 residues in the CDR3. Germline V gives CDR1 SGDLS, CDR2 YYNGEE. Unmatched junction bases numbered 16, after V lost 3 bases and J lost 7 bases.

V usage is TRBV30 and J usage is TRBJ1-4; 10 nucleotides agree with TRBD1. The germline CDR1 and CDR2 sequences are GTSNPN and SVGIG (reference sequence). V shed 3 bases, J shed 8 bases, and the junction held 9 bases outside the gene matches. The CDR3 totals 15 residues. As DNA, the CDR3 is TGTGCCTGGAGAGCTCTAGACAGGGGGCAGGAAAAACTGTTTTTT. It is translated as CAWRALDRGQEKLFF.

The V and J genes are TRBV28 and TRBJ2-3; 7 bases match TRBD1. From germline, CDR1 is MDHEN and CDR2 SYDVKM. J lost 2 bases, V lost 5 bases, and 10 bases had no gene match. CDR3 length equals 16 residues. The CDR3 DNA sequence: TGTGCCAGCAGTACCCCCGGGACAGTACTCACAGATACGCAGTATTTT. Translation: CASSTPGTVLTDTQYF.

In this sample, this clone turned up once. The chain recombines TRBV11-2 with TRBJ1-4; the D gene is possibly TRBD1 (5 bases). The CDR3 length is 14 residues. Trimming cost V 3 bases and J 4 bases, with 9 bases left between them. Germline V gene sequence: CDR1 SGHAT, CDR2 FQNNGV. CDR3: CASSFQGVNEKLFF. The CDR3 DNA reads as TGTGCCAGCAGCTTCCAAGGGGTTAATGAAAAACTGTTTTTT.

V gene TRBV5-1 combines with J gene TRBJ2-7, with D perhaps matching TRBD2 (7 bases). The CDR3 extends over 15 amino acids. Germline V gene sequence: CDR1 SGHRS, CDR2 YFSETQ. Trimming took off 7 bases at V and 1 base at J, with 18 bases between the two ends. CDR3 sequence (DNA): TGCGCCAGCCGGTTGGGGGGGACAACGTCCTACGAGCAGTACTTC. Translation gives CASRLGGTTSYEQYF.

The chain carries TRBV19 and TRBJ1-1; 7 bases match TRBD1. V shed 6 bases and J 1 base; nucleotides not matched to a gene: 5. The CDR3 loop spans 14 amino acids. Germline CDR1 LNHDA, CDR2 SQIVND (reference sequence). The CDR3: CASSRGQTNTEAFF. CDR3 nucleotides: TGTGCCAGTAGCAGGGGACAGACGAACACTGAAGCTTTCTTT.

J is TRBJ2-7 and V is TRBV28, with 9 bases lining up with TRBD1. CDR1 and CDR2 (germline): MDHEN, SYDVKM. The CDR3 totals 15 residues. J gave up 1 base and V 4 bases, and 5 bases lay outside the gene matches. CDR3 loop: CASSSSGTGSYEQYF. The CDR3, as DNA: TGTGCCAGCAGTTCCTCCGGGACAGGGTCCTACGAGCAGTACTTC.

The chain combines TRBV6-5 with TRBJ1-4, with unresolved D. The CDR3 contains 15 residues. Trimming removed 4 bases at V and 0 bases at J, with 9 bases between. The germline CDR1 and CDR2 sequences are MNHEY and SVGAGI. This chain's CDR3 is CASSSLGATNEKLFF. CDR3 nucleotides: TGTGCCAGCAGTTCCCTAGGAGCAACTAATGAAAAACTGTTTTTT.